The sequence of this T cell receptor (beta chain) was determined in a study of cytomegalovirus exposure and HLA in healthy donors. General study results and limits: Specificity of three CMV-associated chains for CMV antigens was verified in vitro. Cytomegalovirus association was listed for about 180 TCR beta chains.

Both 60 Vbeta primers and 13 Jbeta primers went into the PCR. Some clones are missing from TCRdb's copy, which holds only in-frame ones; the method was immunoSEQ multiplex PCR. This table has about 91,000 clones, 86% appearing once. After removal of 3 bases from V and 0 bases from J, the junction contained 8 bases not matched to a gene. Germline values: CDR1 SGHTA, CDR2 FQGNSA. This CDR3 is 17 amino acids long. Details on this clone: The antigen is unknown.

Unrecorded immune exposure was likely among donors, who were nominally healthy when sampled. This clonotype was sampled from a young man in good health and CMV-seropositive. The sample consisted of PBMCs. This sequence joins TRBV7-2 and TRBJ2-3; 8 nucleotides align to TRBD2. CDR3 sequence (DNA): TGTGCCAGCAGCTTCACCTCGGGGGGGACTAGCACAGATACGCAGTATTTT. This gives the protein CASSFTSGGTSTDTQYF.